The entry below gives a single TCR beta chain sequence along with its context. Templates that were synthetic TCR analogs were spiked into each PCR. TCRdb's table, derived via immunoSEQ multiplex PCR, lists solely in-frame clones and lacks some. The profile shows under 120,000 clones, approximately 85% of them singletons. The data originate from a study of PD-L1 blockade in urothelial cancer. About the study: When patients started atezolizumab in about 2014, it was given at 1,200 mg intravenously every 3 weeks.

V shed 2 bases and J shed 9 bases, with 17 bases lying between them. Germline V gene data show CDR1 as GTSNPN and CDR2 as SVGIG (reference sequence). CDR3 length equals 14 residues. The clonotype comes from a man in his forties or fifties with urothelial cancer. This material consisted of PBMCs, taken around atezolizumab (anti-PD-L1) treatment. The rearrangement joins TRBV30 to TRBJ1-5, with D uncertain. CDR3 DNA sequence: TGTGCCTGGAGTAGGCAGAGAGGGAATGGGCCCCAGCATTTT. It yields the protein CAWSRQRGNGPQHF.